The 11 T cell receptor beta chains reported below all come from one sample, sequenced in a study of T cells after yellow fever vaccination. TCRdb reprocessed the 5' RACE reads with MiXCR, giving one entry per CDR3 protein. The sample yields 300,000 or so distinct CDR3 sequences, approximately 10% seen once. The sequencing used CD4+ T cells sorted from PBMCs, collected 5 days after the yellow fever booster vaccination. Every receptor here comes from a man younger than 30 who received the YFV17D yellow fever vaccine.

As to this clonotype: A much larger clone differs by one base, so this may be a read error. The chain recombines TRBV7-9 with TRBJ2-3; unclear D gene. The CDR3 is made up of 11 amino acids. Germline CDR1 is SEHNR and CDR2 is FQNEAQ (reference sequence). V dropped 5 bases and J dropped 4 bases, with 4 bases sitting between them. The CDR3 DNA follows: TGTGCCAGCAGCCGATCAGATACGCAGTATTTT. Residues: CASSRSDTQYF.

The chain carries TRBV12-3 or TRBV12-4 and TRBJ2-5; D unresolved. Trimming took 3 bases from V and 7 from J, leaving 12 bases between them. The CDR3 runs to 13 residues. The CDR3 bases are TGTGCCAGCAGTTTGCCCTCAATGTGGACCCAGTACTTC. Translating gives CASSLPSMWTQYF.

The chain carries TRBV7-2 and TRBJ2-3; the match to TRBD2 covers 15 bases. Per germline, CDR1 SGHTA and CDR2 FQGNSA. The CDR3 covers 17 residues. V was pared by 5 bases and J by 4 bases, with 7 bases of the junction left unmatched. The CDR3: CASSRGLAGGSPDTQYF. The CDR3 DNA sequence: TGTGCCAGCAGCCGGGGACTAGCGGGGGGATCTCCAGATACGCAGTATTTT.

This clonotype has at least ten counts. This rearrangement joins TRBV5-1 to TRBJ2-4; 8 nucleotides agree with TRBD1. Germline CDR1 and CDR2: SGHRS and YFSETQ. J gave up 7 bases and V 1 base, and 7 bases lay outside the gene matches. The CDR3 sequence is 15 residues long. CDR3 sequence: CASSLQGAPRNIQYF. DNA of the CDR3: TGCGCCAGCAGCTTGCAGGGGGCGCCTAGGAACATTCAGTACTTC.

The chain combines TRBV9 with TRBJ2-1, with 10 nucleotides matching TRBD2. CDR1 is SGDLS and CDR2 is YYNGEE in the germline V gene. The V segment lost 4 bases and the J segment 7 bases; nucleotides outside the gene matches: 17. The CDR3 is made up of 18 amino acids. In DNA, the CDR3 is TGTGCCAGCAGCCCCCCCGAGTCAATAGCGGGGGGCCGGAATGAGCAGTTCTTC. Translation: CASSPPESIAGGRNEQFF.

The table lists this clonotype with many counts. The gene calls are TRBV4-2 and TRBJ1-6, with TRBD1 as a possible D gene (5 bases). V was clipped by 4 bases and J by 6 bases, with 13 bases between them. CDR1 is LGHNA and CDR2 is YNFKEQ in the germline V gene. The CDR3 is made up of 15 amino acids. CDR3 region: CASSPGGRINSPLHF. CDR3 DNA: TGTGCCAGCAGCCCGGGGGGTCGGATTAATTCACCCCTCCACTTT.

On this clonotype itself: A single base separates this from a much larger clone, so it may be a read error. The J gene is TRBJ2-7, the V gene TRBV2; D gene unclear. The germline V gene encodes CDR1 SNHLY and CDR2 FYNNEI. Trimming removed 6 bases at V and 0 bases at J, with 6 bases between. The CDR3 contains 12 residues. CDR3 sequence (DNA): TGTGCCAGCAGGCCGAGCTCCTACGAGCAGTACTTC. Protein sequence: CASRPSSYEQYF.

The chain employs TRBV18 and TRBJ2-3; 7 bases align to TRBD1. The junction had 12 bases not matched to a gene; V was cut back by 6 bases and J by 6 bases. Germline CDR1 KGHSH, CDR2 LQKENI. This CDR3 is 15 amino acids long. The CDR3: CASSPRDSPGDTQYF. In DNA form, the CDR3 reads TGTGCCAGCTCGCCCCGGGACAGCCCCGGGGATACGCAGTATTTT. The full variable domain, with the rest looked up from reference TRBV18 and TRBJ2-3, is NAGVMQNPRHLVRRRGQEARLRCSPMKGHSHVYWYRQLPEEGLKFMVYLQKENIIDESGMPKERFSAEFPKEGPSILRIQQVVRGDSAAYFCASSPRDSPGDTQYFGPGTRLTVL.

The CDR3 loop reads CASSQDSGVGNTIYF. CDR3 in DNA: TGCGCCAGCAGCCAAGATTCAGGGGTAGGAAACACCATATATTTT. The V gene is TRBV4-3, the J gene TRBJ1-3; D is possibly TRBD1 (6 bases). The CDR3 has 15 amino acids. V was cut by 0 bases and J by 4 bases, with 10 bases left in between. Germline V CDR1 and CDR2: LGHNA, YSLEER.

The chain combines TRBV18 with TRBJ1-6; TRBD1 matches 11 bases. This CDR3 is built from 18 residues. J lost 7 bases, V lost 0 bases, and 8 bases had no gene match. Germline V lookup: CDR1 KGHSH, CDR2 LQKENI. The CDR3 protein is CASSPPSKDRGPNSPLHF. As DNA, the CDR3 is TGTGCCAGCTCACCACCGAGCAAGGACAGGGGGCCCAATTCACCCCTCCACTTT.

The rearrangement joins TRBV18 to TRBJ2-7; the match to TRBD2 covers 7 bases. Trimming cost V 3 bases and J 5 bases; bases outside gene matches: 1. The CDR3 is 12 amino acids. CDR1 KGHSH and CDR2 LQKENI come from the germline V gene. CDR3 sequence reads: CASSPGGDEQYF. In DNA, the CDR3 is TGTGCCAGCTCACCGGGAGGGGACGAGCAGTACTTC.